This T cell receptor beta chain comes out of a study of siplizumab effects on memory and regulatory T cells. Study-wide findings and caveats: Greater diversity than memory cells seemed evident in naive T cells, which also appeared to be major alloresponse contributors. Just a small share of alloreactive clones was traced back to unstimulated subsets.

Some clones are missing from TCRdb's copy, which holds only in-frame ones; the method was immunoSEQ multiplex PCR. Of approximately 100,000 clones listed, just under 95% are singletons. Concerning this clone itself: Its target is unknown.

After removal of 4 bases from V and 0 bases from J, the junction contained 7 bases not matched to a gene. The CDR3 loop spans 17 amino acids. The germline V gene encodes CDR1 SGHTA and CDR2 FQGNSA. The V gene is TRBV7-2, the J gene TRBJ2-7; 12 bases match TRBD2. The clonotype was recovered from a human donor in good health. The sequenced material came from non-Treg CD4+ T cells sorted from blood. The DNA of the CDR3 is TGTGCCAGCAGCTCCTTACTAGCGGGGGGACCCTCCTACGAGCAGTACTTC. Its translation is CASSSLLAGGPSYEQYF.